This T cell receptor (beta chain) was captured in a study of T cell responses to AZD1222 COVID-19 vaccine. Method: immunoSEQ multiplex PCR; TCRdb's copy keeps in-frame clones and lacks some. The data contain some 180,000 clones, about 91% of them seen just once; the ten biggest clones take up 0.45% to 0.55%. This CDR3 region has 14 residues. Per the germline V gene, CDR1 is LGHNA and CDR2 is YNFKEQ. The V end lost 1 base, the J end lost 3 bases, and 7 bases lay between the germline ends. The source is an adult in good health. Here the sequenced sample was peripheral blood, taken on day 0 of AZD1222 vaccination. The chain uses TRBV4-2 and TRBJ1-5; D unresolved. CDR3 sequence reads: CASSQAQINQPQHF. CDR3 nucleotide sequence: TGTGCCAGCAGCCAAGCCCAGATCAATCAGCCCCAGCATTTT.